This T cell receptor (beta chain) was identified in a study of blood T cell repertoires in COVID-19. On the study more broadly: From the United States, Italy and Spain came samples of acute and convalescent COVID-19. Sample material is recorded as cDNA or gDNA derived from T cells, B-cell-depleted T cells, or PBMCs.

This clone was found once. V lost 5 bases, J lost 5 bases, and 5 bases stayed unmatched. The CDR3 is made up of 13 amino acids. CDR1 is MNHEY, CDR2 SMNVEV, per germline (reference sequence). Authors' data handling: The assay estimated nucleated cells by amplifying reference gene primers. The method was immunoSEQ multiplex PCR; TCRdb's version includes in-frame clones alone and lacks a portion of them. For V, J and clone size, that table is used; D and trimming come from the DNA. The data show about 190,000 clones, around 80% seen once. V is TRBV27 and J is TRBJ1-2, with 7 bases lining up with TRBD1. The source material was peripheral blood. The source is a woman at least 80 years old with active or convalescent COVID-19. For the CDR3, the DNA is TGTGCCAGCAGTACTAAGGGGGCGTATGGCTACACCTTC. Residues: CASSTKGAYGYTF.